A selection of T cell receptor beta chains follows, all from one sample in a study of blood T cell repertoires in COVID-19. Measured with immunoSEQ multiplex PCR; TCRdb has only the in-frame clones, and not every one. The sample holds 270,000 or so clones, roughly nine tenths seen once. Specimen: peripheral blood. All receptors come from a young woman with COVID-19, enrolled during active disease. The CDR3 runs from the conserved cysteine through the conserved F or W.

V gene	J gene	CDR3 protein
TRBV19	TRBJ1-4	CASSHRQGLFF
TRBV14	TRBJ1-2	CASSQTGFYGYTF
TRBV6-5	TRBJ1-5	CASSRTGGGRPQHF
TRBV7-9	TRBJ2-1	CASSLGWAFDNEQFF
TRBV5-5	TRBJ2-1	CASSPGGGWDYRDEQFF
TRBV7-9	TRBJ2-7	CASSLGEGYSYEQYF
TRBV4-1	TRBJ2-2	CASSQGTQHILTGELFF
TRBV6-5	TRBJ1-2	CASRPGGYGYTF
TRBV19	TRBJ2-2	CASRRHYGELFF
TRBV12-2	TRBJ2-2	CASRLAPGTKSGRHTNGELFF
TRBV19	TRBJ2-7	CASGDYEQYF
TRBV5-5	TRBJ1-2	CASSAGQGARNGYTF
TRBV6-5	TRBJ1-1	CASSYYAGGSGAFF
TRBV6-5	TRBJ2-1	CASSYAGTSDYNEQFF
TRBV30	TRBJ2-7	CAWRTTAGPYEQYF
TRBV5-5	TRBJ1-5	CASSVWGVHSSNQPQHF
TRBV7-6	TRBJ2-1	CASSLGGPQTSGEQFF
TRBV9	TRBJ2-6	CASSPRDRGLGGANVLTF
TRBV13	TRBJ2-7	CASSFRDRDYEQYF
TRBV12-5	TRBJ2-3	CASGMGTSTDTQYF
TRBV10-2	TRBJ2-1	CASSEARGGLHNEQFF
TRBV21-1	TRBJ2-7	CASSKPLRGGVYEQYF
TRBV6-6	TRBJ2-5	CASSGTSGVETQYF
TRBV11-2	TRBJ1-5	CASSLMESQPQHF
TRBV24-1	TRBJ2-1	CATSGDRGMNGVF
TRBV5-4	TRBJ2-7	CASSSEVGDEQYF
TRBV6-5	TRBJ2-7	CASSYAGGSYEQYF
TRBV27	TRBJ1-5	CASSTRGRGQPQHF
TRBV5-1	TRBJ1-6	CASSDAGMSSYNSPLHF
TRBV19	TRBJ2-2	CASSILGGLNTGELFF
TRBV28	TRBJ2-1	CAIAGGSGGGYNEQFF
TRBV5-6	TRBJ1-4	CASSFSTGGNEKLFF
TRBV19	TRBJ2-3	CASSIFPSGGALVATQYF
TRBV3-1/TRBV3-2	TRBJ2-5	CASSPRISGAQETQYF
TRBV5-4	TRBJ1-6	CASSLGQVGSPLHF
TRBV7-2	TRBJ2-1	CASQSDSYNEQFF
TRBV19	TRBJ2-2	CASLPDTGELFF
TRBV12-3/TRBV12-4	TRBJ1-6	CASQGYNSPLHF
TRBV27	TRBJ2-7	CASRGTRGSAGHEQYF
TRBV2	TRBJ1-6	CASGRDKQNSPLHF
TRBV2	TRBJ1-1	CASRAQGNTEAFF
TRBV2	TRBJ2-7	CASSDAGGYEQYF
TRBV5-1	TRBJ2-7	CASSLDLIRDRVNEQYF
TRBV9	TRBJ2-5	CASSVGDSGGAGETQYF
TRBV5-1	TRBJ2-3	CATARDRGFTDTQYF
TRBV5-1	TRBJ1-5	CASSLEGGLQPQHF
TRBV5-6	TRBJ2-7	CASSLAGGSYEQYF
TRBV28	TRBJ2-4	CASSAGLAKNIQYF
TRBV7-9	TRBJ1-1	CASSFLKTGTTEAFF
TRBV6-4	TRBJ2-2	CASSAGLAVTGELFF
TRBV3-1/TRBV3-2	TRBJ2-3	CASSQESRVRADTQYF